The 30 T cell receptor beta chains below come from one sample, sequenced in a study of T-cell reconstitution after alpha-beta-depleted transplantation in children. Using unique molecular identifiers, the investigators prepared the TCRbeta library. MiXCR, run by TCRdb on the PCR reads, gives a single entry per CDR3 protein. Of about 400,000 distinct CDR3 sequences listed, roughly 20% are singletons. Sequences were derived from PBMCs from the stem cell graft donor, sampled from the stem cell graft. These receptors all stem from a human donor who donated a stem cell graft to a child with acute myeloid leukemia.

This clonotype has just a few counts. The gene calls are TRBV5-4 and TRBJ2-2; no clear D gene. Germline V gene data show CDR1 as SGHNT and CDR2 as YYREEE (reference sequence). This CDR3 spans 12 amino acids. V was pared by 9 bases and J by 4 bases, with 10 bases between. CDR3 residues: CATGSITGELFF. The CDR3 DNA reads as TGTGCCACCGGATCCATCACCGGGGAGCTGTTTTTT.

The chain has TRBV12-3 or TRBV12-4 and TRBJ2-1; 14 positions agree with TRBD2. With V trimmed by 4 bases and J by 9 bases, 5 bases remained unmatched. This CDR3 contains 15 residues. The CDR3 here is CASSSTSGRAGEQFF. CDR3 DNA sequence: TGTGCCAGCAGTTCGACTAGCGGGAGGGCGGGTGAGCAGTTCTTC.

The chain's CDR3 is CASSPGLGADNEQFF. As DNA, the CDR3 is TGCGCCAGCAGCCCCGGACTAGGGGCGGACAATGAGCAGTTCTTC. This chain joins TRBV5-1 and TRBJ2-1, with 7 positions matching TRBD2. Trimming removed 4 bases from V and 5 bases from J; junction bases left unmatched: 9. The CDR3 sequence is 15 residues long. The germline V gene encodes CDR1 SGHRS and CDR2 YFSETQ. Full variable domain (remainder filled in from reference TRBV5-1 and TRBJ2-1): KAGVTQTPRYLIKTRGQQVTLSCSPISGHRSVSWYQQTPGQGLQFLFEYFSETQRNKGNFPGRFSGRQFSNSRSEMNVSTLELGDSALYLCASSPGLGADNEQFFGPGTRLTVL.

This clonotype was counted many times. The chain links TRBV29-1 to TRBJ2-7; D tentatively fits TRBD1 or TRBD2 (5 bases each). Trimming pared 2 bases from V and 6 bases from J, leaving 8 bases between. Germline CDR1 is SQVTM and CDR2 is ANQGSEA. The CDR3 contains 11 residues. Here the CDR3 DNA reads TGCAGCGTTGAAACTAGGGGCGAGCAGTACTTC. It yields the protein CSVETRGEQYF.

V gene TRBV7-4 combines with J gene TRBJ2-1; 16 bases agree with TRBD2. The junction had 3 bases not matched to a gene; V was cut back by 4 bases and J by 9 bases. The CDR3 loop spans 15 amino acids. Germline loops: CDR1 SGHVT, CDR2 SQSDAQ. Here the CDR3 DNA reads TGTGCCAGCAGCTGGGGACTAGCGGGAGGGGGTGAGCAGTTCTTC. This gives the protein CASSWGLAGGGEQFF.

Many counts were recorded for this clonotype. The chain has TRBV6-5 and TRBJ1-5; D gene uncertain. The V gene's germline CDR1 is MNHEY and CDR2 SVGAGI. V was clipped by 3 bases and J by 4 bases, with 10 bases between them. CDR3 length: 14 residues. This CDR3 is CASSYNPENQPQHF. The DNA for the CDR3 is TGTGCCAGCAGTTATAACCCGGAAAATCAGCCCCAGCATTTT.

The DNA of the CDR3 is TGCAGTGCTTCCAGACAGGGGGCGCGAGTGGAGACCCAGTACTTC. Translation: CSASRQGARVETQYF. This chain connects TRBV20-1 to TRBJ2-5, with 10 bases lining up with TRBD1. Germline V gives CDR1 DFQATT, CDR2 SNEGSKA (reference sequence). CDR3 size: 15 residues. V trimming: 5 bases; J trimming: 5 bases; junction bases outside the gene matches: 11.

This chain joins TRBV7-2 and TRBJ2-7; 8 bases are a match to TRBD1. Germline CDR1 reads SGHTA; CDR2 reads FQGNSA. V dropped 5 bases and J dropped 10; count of bases not matched to a gene: 16. The CDR3 spans 15 residues. CDR3 sequence: CASSTAGTGYPEQYF. The CDR3 DNA reads as TGTGCCAGCAGCACCGCCGGGACAGGATATCCGGAACAGTACTTC.

In this sample, this clonotype turned up a few times. This chain joins TRBV9 and TRBJ1-3, with 9 bases aligning to TRBD1. The V and J ends lost 4 bases and 2 bases, in that order; junction bases with no gene match: 7. The length of the CDR3 is 16 residues. Germline assignment: CDR1 SGDLS and CDR2 YYNGEE. CDR3 in DNA: TGTGCCAGCAGCCCTGGACAGGGGAGTGCTGGAAACACCATATATTTT. Translation gives CASSPGQGSAGNTIYF.

This chain links TRBV10-3 with TRBJ1-1; no clear D gene. V was trimmed by 10 bases and J by 0 bases, leaving 12 bases between them. This CDR3 has 13 amino acids. Germline lookup yields CDR1 ENHRY and CDR2 SYGVKD. In nucleotides, the CDR3 is TGTGCCACCCTACAGAACCTGAACACTGAAGCTTTCTTT. Translating gives CATLQNLNTEAFF.

This clonotype turned up a few times. The rearrangement links TRBV28 to TRBJ2-7, with D perhaps matching TRBD1 or TRBD2 (5 bases each). The germline V and J ends were trimmed by 6 bases and 0 bases, with 18 bases remaining between them. In germline, CDR1 is MDHEN, CDR2 SYDVKM. This CDR3 region has 16 residues. CDR3 sequence: CASSESERDRSYEQYF. CDR3 DNA: TGTGCCAGCAGCGAGTCGGAGAGGGACCGCTCCTACGAGCAGTACTTC.

The rearrangement uses TRBV12-3 or TRBV12-4 and TRBJ2-1; D remains ambiguous. The V end was cut by 4 bases, the J end by 0 bases, with 16 bases between. The CDR3 has 17 amino acids. CDR3 in amino acids: CASSSAGSSISYNEQFF. The CDR3 DNA reads as TGTGCCAGCAGTTCCGCCGGGTCGTCAATCTCCTACAATGAGCAGTTCTTC.

This clonotype turned up a few times. The chain uses TRBV20-1 and TRBJ1-5; TRBD1 is a possible D gene (6 bases). CDR1 and CDR2 (germline): DFQATT, SNEGSKA (reference sequence). This CDR3 has 16 residues. The germline V and J ends were trimmed by 4 bases and 5 bases, with 21 bases remaining between them. DNA of the CDR3: TGCAGTGCTACCCGACCTCCCGGGACACAGTATCAGCCCCAGCATTTT. Amino acids: CSATRPPGTQYQPQHF.

Ten or more counts support this clonotype. The gene calls are TRBV7-3 and TRBJ2-1, with D possibly TRBD1 on 5 matching bases. Germline loops: CDR1 SGHTA, CDR2 FQGTGA. V lost 4 bases and J 10 bases, leaving 14 bases between the germline ends. CDR3 length equals 13 residues. CDR3 region: CASSSGGAAEQFF. CDR3 nucleotide sequence: TGTGCCAGCAGCTCAGGTGGGGCGGCGGAGCAGTTCTTC.

This clonotype has a handful of counts. The V call is TRBV29-1, the J call TRBJ2-2, with TRBD2 identical over 8 bases. Trimming took 5 bases from V and 7 from J; bases not matched to a gene: 15. Germline V CDR1 and CDR2: SQVTM, ANQGSEA. The CDR3 has 16 residues. CDR3 coding DNA: TGCAGCGTTAGCCCGGGACAATTTAGCGGGATCGGGGAGCTGTTTTTT. Translation: CSVSPGQFSGIGELFF.

This clonotype was observed many times. The rearrangement joins TRBV12-3 or TRBV12-4 to TRBJ1-1; D remains ambiguous. This CDR3 is 13 amino acids long. Trimming cost V 6 bases and J 0 bases, with 8 bases left between them. The CDR3 loop reads CASSPTMNTEAFF. CDR3 bases: TGTGCCAGCAGCCCCACAATGAACACTGAAGCTTTCTTT.

The table lists this clonotype with many counts. This chain joins TRBV28 and TRBJ1-1, with TRBD1 matching over 8 bases. The CDR3 runs 13 residues. Trimming took 8 bases from V and 1 from J; bases not matched to a gene: 3. Germline values: CDR1 MDHEN, CDR2 SYDVKM. CDR3 loop: CASRTGRNTEAFF. CDR3 in DNA: TGTGCCAGCCGGACAGGGAGGAACACTGAAGCTTTCTTT.

The chain joins TRBV12-3 or TRBV12-4 to TRBJ2-1, with a tentative D call TRBD2 (5 bases). Trimming took off 1 base at V and 4 bases at J, with 11 bases between the two ends. The CDR3 length is 15 residues. The CDR3 nucleotides are TGTGCCAGCAGTTTAGGGAGGTCAGTTTACAATGAGCAGTTCTTC. It is translated as CASSLGRSVYNEQFF.

The chain recombines TRBV7-8 with TRBJ1-1, with TRBD1 matching 8 bases. Trimming cost V 6 bases and J 4 bases; bases outside gene matches: 7. Germline-derived CDR1 and CDR2 are SGHVS and FQNEAQ. This CDR3 has 14 residues. CDR3 region: CASSSGGAVTEAFF. CDR3 in DNA: TGTGCCAGCAGTTCAGGGGGCGCGGTCACTGAAGCTTTCTTT.

This clonotype was seen repeatedly, ten times or more. V is TRBV7-3 and J is TRBJ1-6; a possible D gene is TRBD1 (6 bases). V was trimmed by 3 bases and J by 10 bases, leaving 13 bases between them. Germline CDR1 is SGHTA and CDR2 is FQGTGA. The CDR3 extends over 14 amino acids. The CDR3 reads CASSLGRGNSPLHF. CDR3 DNA: TGTGCCAGCAGCTTGGGCAGGGGAAACTCACCCCTCCACTTT.

A few counts support this clonotype. This CDR3 reads CASSPEWGQETQYF. In DNA, the CDR3 is TGTGCCAGCAGTCCGGAGTGGGGCCAAGAGACCCAGTACTTC. This chain uses TRBV12-3 or TRBV12-4 with TRBJ2-5, with unresolved D. V lost 5 bases, J lost 1 base, and 11 bases lay in between. The CDR3 is 14 residues long.

Only a few counts were recorded for this clonotype. The chain is built from TRBV24-1 and TRBJ2-7; TRBD1 is a possible D gene (5 bases). This CDR3 region has 13 residues. The V end lost 3 bases, the J end lost 3 bases, and 8 bases lay between the germline ends. Germline V gene lookup returns CDR1 KGHDR and CDR2 SFDVKD. The CDR3 protein is CATSDRGYYEQYF. The CDR3, as DNA: TGTGCCACCAGTGATAGGGGCTACTACGAGCAGTACTTC.

This clonotype was found many times. The CDR3 nucleotides are TGTGCCAGCAGCCAAGAGTGGGGGGCGTCCTACAATGAGCAGTTCTTC. Translating gives CASSQEWGASYNEQFF. The chain is built from TRBV3-1 and TRBJ2-1; D could derive from TRBD1 or TRBD2 (6 bases each). Germline V gene sequence: CDR1 LGHDT, CDR2 YNNKEL (reference sequence). The CDR3 sequence is 16 residues long. The V end was cut by 0 bases, the J end by 1 base, with 10 bases between.

The chain recombines TRBV18 with TRBJ2-3; 12 bases agree with TRBD2. V dropped 0 bases and J dropped 6; count of bases not matched to a gene: 16. This CDR3 has 20 residues. The V gene's germline CDR1 is KGHSH and CDR2 LQKENI. Written as DNA, the CDR3 is TGTGCCAGCTCACCACCAACAGGGAGGCTGACTAGCGGGAGTGTGGATACGCAGTATTTT. Its translation is CASSPPTGRLTSGSVDTQYF. Looking up the rest from reference TRBV18 and TRBJ2-3 gives the full variable domain: NAGVMQNPRHLVRRRGQEARLRCSPMKGHSHVYWYRQLPEEGLKFMVYLQKENIIDESGMPKERFSAEFPKEGPSILRIQQVVRGDSAAYFCASSPPTGRLTSGSVDTQYFGPGTRLTVL.

This clonotype has just a few counts. The chain employs TRBV5-1 and TRBJ1-3; D gene unclear. Germline CDR1 reads SGHRS; CDR2 reads YFSETQ. The CDR3 runs 13 residues. Deletions cut 1 base from V and 2 bases from J, with 4 bases between. In nucleotides, the CDR3 is TGCGCCAGCAGCTTGATACCTGGAAACACCATATATTTT. Translating it yields CASSLIPGNTIYF.

The genes are TRBV20-1 and TRBJ2-2; no clear D. V shed 6 bases and J shed 1 base, with 9 bases lying between them. Per germline, CDR1 DFQATT and CDR2 SNEGSKA (reference sequence). The CDR3 is 13 amino acids. CDR3 protein: CSAESRNTGELFF. The CDR3 nucleotides are TGCAGTGCGGAAAGTCGGAACACCGGGGAGCTGTTTTTT.

This clonotype was observed a few times. The CDR3: CASSLVGMSDTQYF. The CDR3 nucleotides read TGTGCCAGCAGCTTAGTAGGGATGTCAGATACGCAGTATTTT. The rearrangement uses TRBV7-2 and TRBJ2-3; no clear D. Germline V gene lookup returns CDR1 SGHTA and CDR2 FQGNSA. The V and J ends lost 1 base and 4 bases respectively, with 9 bases between them. The CDR3 totals 14 residues.

The chain combines TRBV7-8 with TRBJ2-7; D possibly corresponds to TRBD2 (6 bases). The V gene lost 7 bases and the J gene lost 2 bases, with 18 bases spanning the gap. Per germline, CDR1 SGHVS and CDR2 FQNEAQ. The CDR3 has 15 amino acids. CDR3 bases: TGTGCCAGCACCCCCCGGGGCGGAGGGACCTACGAGCAGTACTTC. Residues: CASTPRGGGTYEQYF. The full variable domain, in which reference TRBV7-8 and TRBJ2-7 provide the parts outside the CDR3, is GAGVSQSPRYKVAKRGQDVALRCDPISGHVSLFWYQQALGQGPEFLTYFQNEAQLDKSGLPSDRFFAERPEGSVSTLKIQRTQQEDSAVYLCASTPRGGGTYEQYFGPGTRLTVT.

This clonotype was recorded a few times. The chain joins TRBV25-1 to TRBJ2-1, with D perhaps TRBD1 (6 bases). This CDR3 comprises 15 residues. Trimming left V 3 bases short and J 5 bases short, with 14 bases between. Germline loops: CDR1 MGHDK, CDR2 SYGVNS. The CDR3 DNA is TGTGCCAGCAGTGAGCCCACAGGGAACCACAATGAGCAGTTCTTC. Protein product: CASSEPTGNHNEQFF.

This chain joins TRBV3-1 and TRBJ2-5, with 11 bases aligning to TRBD1. The CDR3 is 17 amino acids. Trimming took 3 bases from V and 6 from J; bases not matched to a gene: 12. Germline V gene lookup returns CDR1 LGHDT and CDR2 YNNKEL (reference sequence). The CDR3 DNA is TGTGCCAGCAGCCACAAACCCCGGGACAGGGGGTGGAAGACCCAGTACTTC. Its translation: CASSHKPRDRGWKTQYF.